This paragraph covers one T cell receptor (beta chain) sequence. Its target antigen remains unknown. No quality values exist for individual bases; no much larger clone is one base distant. The data stem from a study of CD4 T cells in relation to SARS-CoV-2 and coronaviruses listed by TCRdb under 2021. For the study in its entirety: The ViraFEST assay cultured PBMCs with antigen for around nine days, then sequenced TCR beta CDR3s to find antigen-specific clonal expansions. An HIV-1 Nef peptide pool or a culture without peptide was used as the negative reference condition. HLA restriction was mapped for shared crossreactive spike epitopes using patient-derived lymphoblastoid cell lines. The study assessed, at the TCR clonotype level, memory CD4+ T cell crossreactivity between SARS-CoV-2 and common cold coronavirus spike proteins. Samples from a few pre-COVID donors and the naive versus memory experiments were sequenced with the Adaptive Biotechnologies TCR-sequencing kit; other data were Illumina-based. A different, Illumina-based TCR-beta assay was used to sequence expansion assays from other donors in the study. The investigation overall reported the following: Pre-pandemic and post-infection samples were not both contributed by any donor, so tracing of the source of pre-existing responses was limited. Since the crossreactivity analysis centred on spike protein, crossreactivity against other viral proteins was not assessed. In approximately 60% of donors, memory CD4+ clonotypes turned up that crossrecognized SARS-CoV-2 and at least one common cold coronavirus spike. Small numbers of patients and of tested TCRs limited the study. Significantly weaker SARS-CoV-2-driven expansion was shown by crossreactive clones than by monoreactive clones, consistent with antigenic imprinting.

CDR1 and CDR2 were assigned from the germline V gene as SGHTA and FQGNSA. V is cut back by 5 bases and J by 7 bases, with 7 bases in the junction unmatched. CDR3 length: 13 amino acids, cysteine to phenylalanine. The only DNA kept is the CDR3, 39 bases in frame from the first base. CD4+ T cells from unexposed donors were collected before the COVID-19 pandemic (2011-2018). After more than nine days of culture, CD4+ T cells were isolated with the EasySep CD4+ T cell isolation kit. Unexposed donor CD4+ T cells were tested for reactivity to SARS-CoV-2 S and N and four common cold coronavirus spike pools, as cell number allowed. Each well held a few million PBMCs cultured in IMDM containing about 5.3% human AB serum and about 9.4 IU/ml IL-2. Half of the culture medium was replaced with fresh IL-2-containing medium on days 3 and 7. In general, triplicate replicate wells were used for every peptide culture condition. The leukapheresis product used for the unexposed donors was purchased from a commercial source. Ficoll-Paque PLUS gradient centrifugation was used to isolate PBMCs from leukapheresis product or whole blood. PBMCs were either cryopreserved at -140 degrees C or used fresh in the expansion assay. The QIAamp Micro DNA Kit was used to extract genomic DNA from the CD4+ T cells.

The library was generated by the immunoSEQ multiplex PCR assay. As for how the authors treated the data: During preprocessing, nonproductive sequences were removed, as were CDR3s that did not start with C, did not end with F or W, or were shorter than 7 amino acids. The MANAFEST web app identified antigen-specific clonotypes based on expansion compared with the reference and other culture wells. A clone was considered positive if significant expansion relative to the reference culture was observed in 2 of 3 replicate wells at an FDR below 0.05. To be called positive, a clone also had to show significant expansion compared with every other tandem well and an odds ratio greater than 5. Pairwise Levenshtein distance, computed with the stringdist R package after three terminal residues were trimmed from each end, was used as the measure of CDR3 homology. Drawn from immuneACCESS, this table holds only the in-frame rearrangements with V and J called that TCRdb kept. Clones are partly lost; checked studies trace under half to an unresolved V gene and leave the rest unexplained. That table furnishes V, J and clone size, whereas the DNA furnished D and trimming. In this sample the table shows approximately 22,000 clones, 72% of which occur a single time. The ten most abundant clones make up 16% of the sample.

This sequence was found in a human donor in good health. This sequence uses TRBV7-2 and TRBJ2-7; TRBD1 aligns with 8 central bases. Input material: CD4+ T cells from PBMCs, cultured in vitro. The sequenced DNA is TGTGCCAGCAGCGTGACAGGGGCTTGGGAGCAGTACTTC. It translates to CASSVTGAWEQYF.